Given below is one T cell receptor beta chain in context. The sample belongs to a study of circulating and synovial CD4+ cells in juvenile arthritis. V trimming: 3 bases; J trimming: 6 bases; junction bases outside the gene matches: 3. This CDR3 is built from 15 residues. Germline-derived CDR1 and CDR2 are SGDLS and YYNGEE. Libraries were prepared by immunoSEQ multiplex PCR; TCRdb keeps only in-frame clonotypes and omits some of them. The sample has about 3,200 clones, roughly 84% seen once; the top ten hold 4% to 5.5%. This sequence was found in a human donor with juvenile idiopathic arthritis. V is TRBV9 and J is TRBJ2-1; 13 positions agree with TRBD2. Sequencing was done on a sample of CD4+ T cells from synovial fluid. The CDR3 DNA follows: TGTGCCAGCAGCGCAACTAGCGGGGGGGCCAATGAGCAGTTCTTC. Translated, it gives CASSATSGGANEQFF.